What follows describes a single T cell receptor beta chain. Its antigen specificity is not known. The record has no base qualities; no much larger clone is one base away. The CDR3 regions of human TCRbeta chains were analyzed by immunosequencing. The paper's data handling went like this. TCRs in the repertoires were compared against a reference library of SARS-CoV-2-specific TCRs that had been generated with the MIRA antigen-specificity platform. Breadth was defined as the fraction of unique TCRs that were SARS-CoV-2-associated. Depth was defined as the fraction of total T cells that were SARS-CoV-2-associated. Each spike-specific TCR was assigned to its reactive spike region and to a CD4 or CD8 class using the MIRA data. Log10-transformed breadth and depth values were compared by one-way ANOVA with Sidak's multiple comparisons tests. TCRdb limited this immuneACCESS table to in-frame rearrangements with V and J called. A share of clones is missing; checked studies link under half to unresolved V genes, and the rest is unexplained. D and trimming come from the DNA, and the V and J calls and clone size come from that table. A total of approximately 94,000 clones appear in this sample, around 87% of them only once. About 15% of the sample lies in the top ten.

This sample was taken from a study of T cell responses to AZD1222 COVID-19 vaccine (TCRdb year 2021). Study-level background: AZD1222 recipients whose second dose came at about 4 weeks and those whose second dose came at about 12 weeks were combined into one group, since spike-specific TCR depth and breadth did not differ between the two schedules. TCR sequencing covered more than 230 trial participants: 200 to 220 given two doses of AZD1222 and about 26 given two doses of MenACWY control vaccine. Trial participants were enrolled by age into 18-55, 56-69 and 70-plus year subgroups, with roughly 160, 29 and 62 TCR-sequenced participants respectively. Findings and caveats that apply to the study as a whole: Epitopes outside the regions mutated in the B.1.351 and B.1.1.7 variants were reportedly recognized by nearly half of the unique spike-specific TCRs. The 56-69-year group was small, and its depth increase did not reach significance, likely because of low power. No day 14 peak-response samples were available, so repertoires were characterized only after the peak T cell response. Most participants were white British and females outnumbered males, and the authors suggested that clonal diversity may have been underestimated. Conclusions about previously exposed vaccinees are limited because only a handful of AZD1222 recipients were SARS-CoV-2 seropositive at baseline. Vaccine-associated CD4 TCRs spanned the whole spike protein, with dominant responses in regions 160-218 and 743-854. A significant rise in spike-specific TCR breadth and depth was observed after two AZD1222 doses relative to day 0 and relative to MenACWY recipients.

Read against the paper, the sample's time point label means: baseline before first vaccination. The vaccinee samples were drawn from two UK trials, COV001 and COV002, one of which was a single-blind randomized controlled phase 2/3 trial testing AZD1222 (ChAdOx1 nCoV-19) in healthy adults. For TCRbeta chain sequencing, PBMC samples were collected from trial participants at day 0 and at day 28 after the second dose. Cut back by 3 bases and 0 bases, the V and J ends lie 8 bases apart. The germline V gene provides CDR1 ENHRY and CDR2 SYGVKD. From cysteine to phenylalanine, the CDR3 is 15 amino acids long. Only the CDR3 DNA is retained, 45 bases long and in frame from the first base.

The sequencing used peripheral blood, collected on day 0 of AZD1222 vaccination. The TCR was taken from an adult in good health. This chain joins TRBV10-3 to TRBJ2-2; the D segment could be TRBD2, given 6 matching bases. The DNA reads TGTGCCATCAGTGAATCGGGGGCGAACACCGGGGAGCTGTTTTTT. This yields the protein CAISESGANTGELFF.